Sequencing of this TCR beta chain was carried out in a study of blood T cell repertoires in COVID-19 (dated by TCRdb to the early 2020s). Context from the whole study: Samples covering the acute and convalescent phases of COVID-19 were provided by collaborators in the United States, Italy and Spain. The material from the prospective study consisted of cDNA or gDNA derived from T cells, B-cell-depleted T cells, or PBMCs. Deeply sampled blood TCRbeta repertoires from subjects exposed to, actively infected with, or recovered from COVID-19 were included in the dataset. The repertoires were made available in a free public database intended to serve as a resource for research on the immune response to SARS-CoV-2. Samples came from the ongoing ImmuneRACE study (first 160 participants) plus 1,254 subjects from 6 global collaborators. The sample metadata nearly always contained a de-identified subject ID, COVID-19 status, age in years and sex. Where available, HLA class I and class II types were taken from metadata supplied by the sample provider and were not determined by assay-based typing. Overall study results and their limits: Clinical and demographic metadata were provided uncurated, with the amount varying by source and participant.

Enrolling through a virtual design, the prospective study's participants ranged in age from roughly 18 to 95 years and lived across 20 to 30 United States geographic areas. In the prospective study, cohorts were assigned on the basis of participant-reported clinical history obtained from a screening survey and a study questionnaire. Exposed participants had been in contact with someone with a PCR-confirmed or clinician-diagnosed COVID-19 case within 2 weeks of study entry. In the prospective study, whole blood, serum and a nasopharyngeal or oropharyngeal swab were collected from each participant by mobile phlebotomists. Additional blood draws and questionnaires over an approximately two-month period could optionally be provided by prospective study participants. Before DNA extraction, blood samples from the prospective study were shipped at room temperature or frozen. With regard to this clone: Its target antigen remains unknown. Qualities for individual bases were not recorded, and no much larger clone is one base off.

Between the V and J ends, shortened by 4 bases and 7 bases respectively, the junction contains 10 bases. CDR1 MNHEY and CDR2 SVGAGI were looked up in the germline V gene. The cysteine opens and the phenylalanine closes a CDR3 of 12 amino acids. Just the 36-base CDR3 DNA is kept, in frame starting at base 1. The immunoSEQ Assay, a bias-controlled multiplex PCR, was used to amplify TCRbeta CDR3 regions from genomic DNA. As for the original processing: Within the assay, amplification of reference gene primers was used to estimate how many nucleated cells each sample contained. Sequence reads were collapsed and filtered to measure the absolute abundance of every unique TCRbeta CDR3 rearrangement. For each sample, productive Simpson clonality was calculated by taking the square root of Simpson's diversity index across productive rearrangements. TCRdb provides this immuneACCESS table in a form limited to in-frame rearrangements. Some clones are lacking; in checked studies, under half of them reflect an unresolved V gene, and why the rest are absent is not known. V and J calls and clone size are copied from that table; D and trimming were computed from the DNA. Within this sample are about 320,000 clones, with 85% to 95% of them counted one time only. The top ten hold 3.5% to 5% of the sample.

The clonotype originates from a woman in her thirties who had been exposed to COVID-19. This chain is built from TRBV6-5 and TRBJ1-2; the D region possibly corresponds to TRBD1 (5 bases align). Sequenced material: PBMCs or T cells enriched from blood (not recorded which). The CDR3 has the sequence CASSSGNGGYTF. The sequence in DNA is TGTGCCAGCAGTTCAGGGAACGGTGGCTACACCTTC.